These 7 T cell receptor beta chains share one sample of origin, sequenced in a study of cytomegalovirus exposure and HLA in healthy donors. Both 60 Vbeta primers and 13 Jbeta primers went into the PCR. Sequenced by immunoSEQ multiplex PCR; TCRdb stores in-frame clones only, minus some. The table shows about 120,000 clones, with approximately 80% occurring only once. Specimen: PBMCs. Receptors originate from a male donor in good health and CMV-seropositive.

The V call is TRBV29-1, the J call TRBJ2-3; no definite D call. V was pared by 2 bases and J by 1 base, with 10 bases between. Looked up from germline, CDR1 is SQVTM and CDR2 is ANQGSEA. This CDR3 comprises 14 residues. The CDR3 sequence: CSVEYRSGTDTQYF. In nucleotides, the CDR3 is TGCAGCGTTGAATATAGATCGGGCACAGATACGCAGTATTTT.

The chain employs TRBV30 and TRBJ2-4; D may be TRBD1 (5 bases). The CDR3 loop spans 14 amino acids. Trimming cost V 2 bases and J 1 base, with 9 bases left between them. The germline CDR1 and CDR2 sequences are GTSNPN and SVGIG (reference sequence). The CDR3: CAWSWGLAKNIQYF. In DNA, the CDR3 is TGTGCCTGGAGTTGGGGCCTGGCCAAAAACATTCAGTACTTC.

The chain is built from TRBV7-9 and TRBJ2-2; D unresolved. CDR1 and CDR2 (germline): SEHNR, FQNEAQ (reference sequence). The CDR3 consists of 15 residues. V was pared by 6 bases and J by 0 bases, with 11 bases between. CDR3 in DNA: TGTGCCAGCAGGGGCCTCCGCACGAACACCGGGGAGCTGTTTTTT. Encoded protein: CASRGLRTNTGELFF.

In DNA, the CDR3 is TGTGCCTGGAGGGGACTAGCGGGGGGGGACACCGGGGAGCTGTTTTTT. Residues: CAWRGLAGGDTGELFF. The chain joins TRBV30 to TRBJ2-2; 16 nucleotides agree with TRBD2. V lost 3 bases, J lost 3 bases, and 1 base stayed unmatched. This CDR3 region has 16 residues. Germline-derived CDR1 and CDR2 are GTSNPN and SVGIG (reference sequence). Together with reference TRBV30 and TRBJ2-2, the CDR3 gives the full variable domain: SQTIHQWPATLVQPVGSPLSLECTVEGTSNPNLYWYRQAAGRGLQLLFYSVGIGQISSEVPQNLSASRPQDRQFILSSKKLLLSDSGFYLCAWRGLAGGDTGELFFGEGSRLTVL.

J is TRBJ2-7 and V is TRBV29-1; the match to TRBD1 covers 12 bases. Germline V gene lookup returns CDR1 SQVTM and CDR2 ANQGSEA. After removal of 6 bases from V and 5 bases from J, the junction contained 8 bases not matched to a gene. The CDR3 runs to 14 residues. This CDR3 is CSVGGQGARNEQYF. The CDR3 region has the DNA TGCAGCGTCGGGGGACAGGGGGCGCGGAACGAGCAGTACTTC.

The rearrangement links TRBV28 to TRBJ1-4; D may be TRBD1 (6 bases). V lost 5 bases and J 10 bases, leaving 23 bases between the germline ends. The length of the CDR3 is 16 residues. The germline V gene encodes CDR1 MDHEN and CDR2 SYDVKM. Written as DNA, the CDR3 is TGTGCCAGCAGTCCGAGACAGGTAACCCCTCCGAGAAAACTGTTTTTT. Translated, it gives CASSPRQVTPPRKLFF.

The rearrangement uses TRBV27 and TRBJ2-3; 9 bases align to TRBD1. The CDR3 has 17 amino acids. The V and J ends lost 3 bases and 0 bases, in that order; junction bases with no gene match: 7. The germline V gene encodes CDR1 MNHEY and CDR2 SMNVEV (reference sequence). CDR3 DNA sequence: TGTGCCAGCAGTTTCTTACAGGGGGCGCGAAGCACAGATACGCAGTATTTT. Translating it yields CASSFLQGARSTDTQYF.